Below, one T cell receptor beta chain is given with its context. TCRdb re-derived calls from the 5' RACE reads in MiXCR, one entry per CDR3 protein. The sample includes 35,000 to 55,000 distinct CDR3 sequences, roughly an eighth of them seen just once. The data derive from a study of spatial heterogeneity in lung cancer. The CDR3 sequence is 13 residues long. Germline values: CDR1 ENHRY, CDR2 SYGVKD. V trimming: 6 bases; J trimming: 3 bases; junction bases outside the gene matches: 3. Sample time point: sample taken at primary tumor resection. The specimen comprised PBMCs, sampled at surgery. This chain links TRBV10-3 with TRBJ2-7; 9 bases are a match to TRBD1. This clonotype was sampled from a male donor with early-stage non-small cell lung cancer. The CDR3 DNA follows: TGTGCCATCAGGACAGGGGGAAACTACGAGCAGTACTTC. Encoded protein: CAIRTGGNYEQYF.